The sequence of this TCR beta chain was determined in a study of shared clonotypes between healthy human individuals. Study at large: The study enrolled a couple of women and three men aged 18 to 49.

The assay was immunoSEQ multiplex PCR, and TCRdb's table has in-frame clones only and misses some. Seen here are some 2,100,000 clones, approximately 94% observed once, and the top ten hold about 1.5%. Naive CD8 cells comprised CD45RO-negative, CCR7-positively selected cells, excluding terminally differentiated effector memory CD45RA+ cells. This clone was seen just once. Source material: naive CD8+ T cells from PBMCs. The TCR originated in a man between 18 and 35 years old in good health. Some clones in this sample may be carry-over from other donors' samples.

This CDR3 is CASYEAGYLSDTQYF. As DNA, the CDR3 is TGTGCCAGCTACGAAGCGGGATACTTATCAGATACGCAGTATTTT. This chain connects TRBV2 to TRBJ2-3, with TRBD2 identical over 7 bases. In germline, CDR1 is SNHLY, CDR2 FYNNEI. The CDR3 is 15 amino acids. V was clipped by 8 bases and J by 4 bases; unmatched bases: 12.